The clone carrying this T cell receptor (beta chain) was detected once. Antigen specificity is unknown. This sample was taken from a study of post-analysis software for immune sequencing data. Study observations and caveats: By F measure, samples from a shared preparation batch strongly co-clustered. Included in a set of several TRBV segments more frequent in patients than controls were TRBV5-6, TRBV5-1 and TRBV20-1.

The CDR3 runs 13 residues. V lost 1 base and J 6 bases, leaving 13 bases between the germline ends. The germline V gene encodes CDR1 DFQATT and CDR2 SNEGSKA (reference sequence). Prepared libraries of TCR beta cDNA carried unique molecular identifiers. TCRdb re-derived calls from the PCR reads in MiXCR, one entry per CDR3 protein. This repertoire shows hundreds of thousands of distinct CDR3 sequences, 53% found once; its top ten account for under 6%. The sequenced sample was blood. The J gene is TRBJ2-7, the V gene TRBV20-1; no reliable D call. The clonotype was recovered from a girl aged 5-17 years with multiple sclerosis. The DNA for the CDR3 is TGCAGTGCTAGAGCCTACATCGAGGCCGAGCAGTACTTC. Translating it yields CSARAYIEAEQYF.